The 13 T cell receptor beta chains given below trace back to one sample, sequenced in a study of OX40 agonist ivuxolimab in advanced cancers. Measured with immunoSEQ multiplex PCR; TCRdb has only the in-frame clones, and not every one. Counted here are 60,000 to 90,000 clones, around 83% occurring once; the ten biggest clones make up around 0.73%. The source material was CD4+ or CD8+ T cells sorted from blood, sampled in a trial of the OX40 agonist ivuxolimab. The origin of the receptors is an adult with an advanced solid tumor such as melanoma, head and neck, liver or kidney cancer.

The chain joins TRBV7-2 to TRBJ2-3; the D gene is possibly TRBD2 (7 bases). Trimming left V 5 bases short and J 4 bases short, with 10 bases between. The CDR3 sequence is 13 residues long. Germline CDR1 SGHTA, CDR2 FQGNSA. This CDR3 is CASSGGAPDTQYF. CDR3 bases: TGTGCCAGCAGCGGGGGGGCCCCAGATACGCAGTATTTT.

CDR3 DNA sequence: TGCAGTGCTAGTTTACAGACCCAGTACTTC. Protein product: CSASLQTQYF. V is TRBV20-1 and J is TRBJ2-5; D gene ambiguous. Trimming removed 3 bases from V and 6 bases from J, with 5 bases in between. The CDR3 has 10 amino acids. The V gene's germline CDR1 is DFQATT and CDR2 SNEGSKA (reference sequence).

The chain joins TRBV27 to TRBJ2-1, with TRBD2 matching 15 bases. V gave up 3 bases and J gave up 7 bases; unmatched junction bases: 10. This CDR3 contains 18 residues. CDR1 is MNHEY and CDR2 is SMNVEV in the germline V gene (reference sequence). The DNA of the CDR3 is TGTGCCAGCAGTTTCCGGGGACTAGCGGGAGGATCGGGGAATGAGCAGTTCTTC. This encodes CASSFRGLAGGSGNEQFF.

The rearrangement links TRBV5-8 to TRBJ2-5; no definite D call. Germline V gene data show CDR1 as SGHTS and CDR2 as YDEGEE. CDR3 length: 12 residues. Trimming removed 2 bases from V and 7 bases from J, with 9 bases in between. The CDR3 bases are TGTGCCAGCAGCTTTGAATTAGTGACCCAGTACTTC. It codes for CASSFELVTQYF.

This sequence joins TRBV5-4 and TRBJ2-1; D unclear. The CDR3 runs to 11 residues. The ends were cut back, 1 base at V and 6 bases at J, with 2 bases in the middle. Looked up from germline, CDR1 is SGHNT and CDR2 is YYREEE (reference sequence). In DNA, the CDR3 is TGTGCCAGCAGCTTGTTCAATGAGCAGTTCTTC. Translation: CASSLFNEQFF.

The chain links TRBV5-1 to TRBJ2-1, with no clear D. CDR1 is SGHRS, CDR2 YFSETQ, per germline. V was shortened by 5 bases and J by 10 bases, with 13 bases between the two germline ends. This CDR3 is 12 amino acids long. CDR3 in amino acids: CASSYGRGEQFF. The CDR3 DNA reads TGCGCCAGCAGTTACGGACGTGGAGAGCAGTTCTTC.

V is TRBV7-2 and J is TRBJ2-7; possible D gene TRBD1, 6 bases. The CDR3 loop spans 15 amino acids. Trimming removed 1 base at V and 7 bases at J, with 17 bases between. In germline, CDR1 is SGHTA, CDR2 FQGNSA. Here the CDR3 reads CASSLGPDSFDEQYF. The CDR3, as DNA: TGTGCCAGCAGCTTAGGCCCGGACAGTTTCGATGAGCAGTACTTC. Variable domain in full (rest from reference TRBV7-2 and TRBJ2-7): GAGVSQSPSNKVTEKGKDVELRCDPISGHTALYWYRQSLGQGLEFLIYFQGNSAPDKSGLPSDRFSAERTGGSVSTLTIQRTQQEDSAVYLCASSLGPDSFDEQYFGPGTRLTVT.

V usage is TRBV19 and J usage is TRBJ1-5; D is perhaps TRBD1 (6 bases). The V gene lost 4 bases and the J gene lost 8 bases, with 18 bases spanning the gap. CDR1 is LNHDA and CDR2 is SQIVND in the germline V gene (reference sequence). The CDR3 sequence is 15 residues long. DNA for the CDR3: TGTGCCAGTAGTACCAACTCTGACAGGTGGGAGCCCCAGCATTTT. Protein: CASSTNSDRWEPQHF. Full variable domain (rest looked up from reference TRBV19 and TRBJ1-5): DGGITQSPKYLFRKEGQNVTLSCEQNLNHDAMYWYRQDPGQGLRLIYYSQIVNDFQKGDIAEGYSVSREKKESFPLTVTSAQKNPTAFYLCASSTNSDRWEPQHFGDGTRLSIL.

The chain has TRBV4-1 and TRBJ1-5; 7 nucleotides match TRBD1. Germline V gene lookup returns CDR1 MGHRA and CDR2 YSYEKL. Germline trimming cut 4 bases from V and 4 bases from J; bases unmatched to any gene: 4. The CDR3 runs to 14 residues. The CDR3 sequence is CASSPQQGNQPQHF. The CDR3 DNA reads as TGCGCCAGCAGCCCCCAACAGGGGAATCAGCCCCAGCATTTT.

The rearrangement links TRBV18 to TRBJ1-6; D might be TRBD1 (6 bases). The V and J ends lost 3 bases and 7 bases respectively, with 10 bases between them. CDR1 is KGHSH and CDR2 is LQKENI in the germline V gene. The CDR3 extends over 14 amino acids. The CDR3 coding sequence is TGTGCCAGCTCACCGGGGCAGGGGAATTCACCCCTCCACTTT. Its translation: CASSPGQGNSPLHF. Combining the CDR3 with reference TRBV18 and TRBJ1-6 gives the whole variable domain NAGVMQNPRHLVRRRGQEARLRCSPMKGHSHVYWYRQLPEEGLKFMVYLQKENIIDESGMPKERFSAEFPKEGPSILRIQQVVRGDSAAYFCASSPGQGNSPLHFGNGTRLTVT.

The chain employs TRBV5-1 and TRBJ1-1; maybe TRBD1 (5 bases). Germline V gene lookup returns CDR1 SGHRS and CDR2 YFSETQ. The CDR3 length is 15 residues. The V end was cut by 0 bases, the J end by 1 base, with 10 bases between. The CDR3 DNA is TGCGCCAGCAGCTTGGAGACCGGGGGGAACACTGAAGCTTTCTTT. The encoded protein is CASSLETGGNTEAFF.

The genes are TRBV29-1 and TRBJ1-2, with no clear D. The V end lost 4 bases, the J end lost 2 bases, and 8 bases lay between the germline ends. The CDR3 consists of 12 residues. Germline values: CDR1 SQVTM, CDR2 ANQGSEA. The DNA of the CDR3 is TGCAGCGTTGTGGACGGGAACTATGGCTACACCTTC. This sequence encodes CSVVDGNYGYTF.

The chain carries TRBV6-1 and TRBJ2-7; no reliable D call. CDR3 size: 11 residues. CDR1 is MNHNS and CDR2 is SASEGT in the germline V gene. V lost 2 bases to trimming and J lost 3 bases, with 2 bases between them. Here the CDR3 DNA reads TGTGCCAGCAGTGAATTCTACGAGCAGTACTTC. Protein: CASSEFYEQYF.